The 8 T cell receptor beta chains presented below share a single source sample, sequenced in a study of control samples from healthy donors and cancer patients. The data were produced by immunoSEQ multiplex PCR, yet TCRdb's version contains in-frame clones alone and is incomplete. The repertoire holds about 52,000 clones, 90% to 95% seen once, with 2% to 2.5% in the top ten. What was sequenced was blood. Source of these receptors: a man aged 25 to 45 in good health.

The chain joins TRBV18 to TRBJ2-2; 7 bases agree with TRBD2. V dropped 1 base and J dropped 2; count of bases not matched to a gene: 10. Germline CDR1 reads KGHSH; CDR2 reads LQKENI. This CDR3 comprises 18 residues. CDR3 DNA sequence: TGTGCCAGCTCACCACAAAGGCCGCTAGCGGTAAACACCGGGGAGCTGTTTTTT. This sequence encodes CASSPQRPLAVNTGELFF.

Here the CDR3 reads CASSQRLAGGSGDTQYF. Here the CDR3 DNA reads TGTGCCAGCAGCCAACGACTAGCGGGAGGGAGTGGGGATACGCAGTATTTT. J is TRBJ2-3 and V is TRBV14, with 14 bases identical to TRBD2. Trimming cost V 2 bases and J 6 bases; bases outside gene matches: 7. Germline CDR1 SGHDN, CDR2 FVKESK. The CDR3 runs 17 residues.

The chain uses TRBV4-1 and TRBJ1-5; the match to TRBD1 covers 9 bases. Germline V gene sequence: CDR1 MGHRA, CDR2 YSYEKL. Unmatched junction bases numbered 8, after V lost 5 bases and J lost 3 bases. The CDR3 sequence is 16 residues long. In DNA, the CDR3 is TGCGCCAGCAGCTTCGCCGGGACAGGGATCAATCAGCCCCAGCATTTT. Residues: CASSFAGTGINQPQHF.

The gene calls are TRBV12-3 or TRBV12-4 and TRBJ2-7, with D possibly being TRBD1 or TRBD2 (6 bases each). The V end lost 5 bases, the J end lost 11 bases, and 13 bases lay between the germline ends. The CDR3 loop spans 11 amino acids. CDR3 protein: CASSRGGSEYF. CDR3 in DNA: TGTGCCAGCAGTCGAGGGGGGTCTGAGTACTTC.

The chain recombines TRBV14 with TRBJ2-3; perhaps D is TRBD1 or TRBD2 (5 bases each). V was shortened by 1 base and J by 0 bases, with 8 bases between the two germline ends. The CDR3 length is 15 residues. The germline V gene has CDR1 SGHDN and CDR2 FVKESK. The CDR3 DNA reads as TGTGCCAGCAGCCAAGGGGGGAGAAGCACAGATACGCAGTATTTT. Amino acid sequence: CASSQGGRSTDTQYF.

The chain couples TRBV7-9 to TRBJ1-6; D uncertain. Per germline, CDR1 SEHNR and CDR2 FQNEAQ (reference sequence). This CDR3 is 14 amino acids long. V was pared by 0 bases and J by 1 base, with 1 base between. CDR3 DNA sequence: TGTGCCAGCAGCTTAGCGTCCTATAATTCACCCCTCCACTTT. It codes for CASSLASYNSPLHF. The variable domain in full, completed from reference TRBV7-9 and TRBJ1-6, reads DTGVSQNPRHKITKRGQNVTFRCDPISEHNRLYWYRQTLGQGPEFLTYFQNEAQLEKSRLLSDRFSAERPKGSFSTLEIQRTEQGDSAMYLCASSLASYNSPLHFGNGTRLTVT.

The V call is TRBV4-1, the J call TRBJ2-1; D gene unclear. Germline values: CDR1 MGHRA, CDR2 YSYEKL. Trimming shortened V by 0 bases and J by 1 base, and 10 bases separated the two germline ends. The CDR3 totals 16 residues. DNA of the CDR3: TGCGCCAGCAGCCAAGATGGCCCAGATTCCTACAATGAGCAGTTCTTC. This codes for CASSQDGPDSYNEQFF.

The gene calls are TRBV5-1 and TRBJ1-6; TRBD1 is a possible D gene (5 bases). V was shortened by 0 bases and J by 7 bases, with 17 bases between the two germline ends. CDR1 and CDR2 from the germline V gene are SGHRS and YFSETQ. This CDR3 is 17 amino acids long. In DNA form, the CDR3 reads TGCGCCAGCAGCTTGGGGGTCCGGGACCGAGGCAATTCACCCCTCCACTTT. As protein: CASSLGVRDRGNSPLHF.